These 12 T cell receptor beta chains were all obtained from the same sample, sequenced in a study of T cells expressing NK-cell markers. TCRdb reprocessed the 5' RACE reads and reports one entry per CDR3 protein, with no DNA. This sample lists approximately 550,000 distinct CDR3 sequences; its ten largest clones have roughly 3.6%. The sequenced sample was blood T cells: a sorted CD56 or NKG2C T cell subset, CD4+ or CD8+ T cells, or bulk PBMC T cells (not recorded which). Source of these receptors: a young man in good health.

The genes are TRBV18 and TRBJ2-5; no DNA is available, so the TRBD1 call from TCRdb remains unchecked. Germline values: CDR1 KGHSH, CDR2 LQKENI. This CDR3 comprises 15 residues. The CDR3 spells CASTPGQGPQETQYF.

This sequence joins TRBV10-2 and TRBJ2-3. Germline V gives CDR1 WSHSY, CDR2 SAAADI. CDR3 length: 13 amino acids. The CDR3 protein is CASSESGLDTQYF.

This chain connects TRBV10-3 to TRBJ2-1; the TCRdb D gene call, TRBD1, has no DNA to confirm it. Germline CDR1 ENHRY, CDR2 SYGVKD. This CDR3 is 17 amino acids long. The CDR3 loop is CAISEARGQGSYNEQFF.

The chain uses TRBV6-1 and TRBJ2-3; as DNA is missing, the TRBD2 call by TCRdb cannot be tested. From germline, CDR1 is MNHNS and CDR2 SASEGT. There are 15 residues in the CDR3. CDR3 sequence reads: CASRKIAGRTDTQYF.

This chain connects TRBV18 to TRBJ2-6; lacking DNA, the TRBD1 call made by TCRdb goes unchecked. The CDR3 runs to 15 residues. Germline assignment: CDR1 KGHSH and CDR2 LQKENI. CDR3 protein: CASSPGGAWANVLTF.

The rearrangement uses TRBV7-4 and TRBJ2-1. Germline-derived CDR1 and CDR2 are SGHVT and SQSDAQ. The CDR3 consists of 13 residues. The CDR3 protein is CASIHRLYNEQFF. Combining the CDR3 with reference TRBV7-4 and TRBJ2-1 gives the whole variable domain GAGVSQSPRYKVAKRGRDVALRCDSISGHVTLYWYRQTLGQGSEVLTYSQSDAQRDKSGRPSGRFSAERPERSVSTLKIQRTEQGDSAVYLCASIHRLYNEQFFGPGTRLTVL.

CDR3 protein: CSASGLASIREQFF. The chain employs TRBV20-1 and TRBJ2-1; the D call of TRBD2 rests on TCRdb alone, since no DNA is present to check it. Germline V gene lookup returns CDR1 DFQATT and CDR2 SNEGSKA (reference sequence). The CDR3 sequence is 14 residues long.

The rearrangement uses TRBV12-3 or TRBV12-4 and TRBJ2-7. CDR3 length equals 13 residues. CDR3 amino acids: CASSLNSGSEQYF.

The gene calls are TRBV7-9 and TRBJ2-5; TCRdb indicates TRBD2, and absent DNA this call remains unverified. Germline CDR1 reads SEHNR; CDR2 reads FQNEAQ (reference sequence). This CDR3 region has 16 residues. The CDR3 is CASSPIPGRGEETQYF. Full variable domain (rest looked up from reference TRBV7-9 and TRBJ2-5): DTGVSQNPRHKITKRGQNVTFRCDPISEHNRLYWYRQTLGQGPEFLTYFQNEAQLEKSRLLSDRFSAERPKGSFSTLEIQRTEQGDSAMYLCASSPIPGRGEETQYFGPGTRLLVL.

The rearrangement joins TRBV7-2 to TRBJ1-2. There are 14 residues in the CDR3. Germline loops: CDR1 SGHTA, CDR2 FQGNSA. CDR3 sequence reads: CASSAAQAKGGYTF.

The V and J genes are TRBV7-2 and TRBJ2-2; the D call from TCRdb, TRBD2, cannot be confirmed without DNA. The CDR3 length is 16 residues. CDR1 and CDR2 from the germline V gene are SGHTA and FQGNSA. The CDR3 is CASSLARGGSSGELFF.

V is TRBV7-8 and J is TRBJ1-5. The CDR3 has 18 amino acids. The germline CDR1 and CDR2 sequences are SGHVS and FQNEAQ. The CDR3 sequence: CASSLVFWTQSSNQPQHF. Full variable domain (rest looked up from reference TRBV7-8 and TRBJ1-5): GAGVSQSPRYKVAKRGQDVALRCDPISGHVSLFWYQQALGQGPEFLTYFQNEAQLDKSGLPSDRFFAERPEGSVSTLKIQRTQQEDSAVYLCASSLVFWTQSSNQPQHFGDGTRLSIL.